This TCR beta chain appears in the sequencing data of a study of cytomegalovirus exposure and HLA in healthy donors. Whole-study findings and limits: Sequencing likely generated an artifact that appeared as a cluster of highly shared sequence variants.

Germline lookup yields CDR1 MGHRA and CDR2 YSYEKL. The ends lost 0 bases at V and 5 bases at J; junction bases unmatched: 1. The CDR3 is 15 residues long. PCR employed 60 Vbeta and 13 Jbeta primers. TCRdb's copy holds only in-frame clones and misses some; the assay was immunoSEQ multiplex PCR. In the table there are around 170,000 clones, 70% to 85% of which are singletons. This clone came up a few times. Antigen specificity is unknown. The sequence was obtained from a woman between 40 and 55 years old in good health and CMV-seronegative. The sequenced sample was PBMCs. This sequence joins TRBV4-1 and TRBJ1-5, with TRBD1 matching over 10 bases. CDR3: CASSQDGQGDQPQHF. CDR3 bases: TGCGCCAGCAGCCAAGACGGACAGGGGGATCAGCCCCAGCATTTT.